One and the same sample provided the 13 T cell receptor beta chains below, sequenced in a study of blood T cell repertoires in COVID-19. Generated by immunoSEQ multiplex PCR, the TCRdb table keeps only in-frame clones and is missing some. Here the sample spans roughly 670,000 clones, 70% to 90% being singletons. Material: peripheral blood. All receptors come from a woman younger than 30 with acute or convalescent COVID-19.

The CDR3 loop reads CASSQELPGGINQPQHF. Here the CDR3 DNA reads TGCGCCAGCAGCCAAGAGTTACCAGGGGGCATTAATCAGCCCCAGCATTTT. The chain links TRBV4-3 to TRBJ1-5, with TRBD1 matching 8 bases. Trimming cost V 0 bases and J 4 bases; bases outside gene matches: 8. The CDR3 is 17 amino acids. Germline-derived CDR1 and CDR2 are LGHNA and YSLEER.

V and J are TRBV2 and TRBJ1-6; TRBD1 is a possible D gene (5 bases). Germline V lookup: CDR1 SNHLY, CDR2 FYNNEI. The CDR3 consists of 16 residues. V was trimmed by 1 base and J by 5 bases, leaving 12 bases between them. DNA of the CDR3: TGTGCCAGCAGTGAAGATGGGGCAGGGAATAATTCACCCCTCCACTTT. It codes for CASSEDGAGNNSPLHF.

The chain couples TRBV7-2 to TRBJ2-3; 10 bases match TRBD2. The CDR3 extends over 13 amino acids. Germline-derived CDR1 and CDR2 are SGHTA and FQGNSA. Losses at the gene ends were 1 base for V and 11 bases for J; bases not matched to a gene: 3. Here the CDR3 reads CASSLVSGGGQYF. CDR3 DNA: TGTGCCAGCAGCTTAGTCAGCGGGGGGGGGCAGTATTTT.

V usage is TRBV10-3 and J usage is TRBJ1-3; D ambiguous. V was cut by 0 bases and J by 1 base, with 7 bases left in between. Germline values: CDR1 ENHRY, CDR2 SYGVKD. This CDR3 is built from 15 residues. The CDR3 nucleotides read TGTGCCATCAGTGAGTCGAGAGGTTCTGGAAACACCATATATTTT. It translates to CAISESRGSGNTIYF.

The V and J genes are TRBV7-9 and TRBJ2-7; 7 positions match TRBD1. This CDR3 has 12 amino acids. Per germline, CDR1 SEHNR and CDR2 FQNEAQ (reference sequence). Trimming at V came to 4 bases and at J to 3 bases, leaving 0 bases not matched to a gene. CDR3 coding DNA: TGTGCCAGCAGCTACAGGGGCTACGAGCAGTACTTC. Translating gives CASSYRGYEQYF.

In this sample, this clone turned up once. This rearrangement joins TRBV9 to TRBJ1-1; D uncertain. CDR1 and CDR2 from the germline V gene are SGDLS and YYNGEE. The CDR3 is 16 amino acids. V shed 2 bases and J shed 11 bases, with 25 bases lying between them. CDR3 sequence: CASSVGSTTRLSGAFF. The CDR3 nucleotides are TGTGCCAGCAGCGTCGGGTCAACAACACGTCTGAGCGGGGCTTTCTTT.

This chain connects TRBV21-1 to TRBJ1-1; the table names TRBD1, a call not compared with the DNA. TRBV21-1 constitutes a pseudogene. The CDR3 covers 16 residues. The CDR3, as DNA: TGTGCCAGCCTCCATGAGGACAGGGAGCTTAACACTGAAGCTTTCTTT. Encoded protein: CASLHEDRELNTEAFF.

This rearrangement joins TRBV6-2 or TRBV6-3 to TRBJ1-2; TRBD1 matches at 7 bases. The CDR3 runs to 15 residues. Germline V gene lookup returns CDR1 MNHEY and CDR2 SVGEGT. The trim removed 2 bases at V and 6 bases at J, leaving 9 bases unmatched. The DNA for the CDR3 is TGTGCCAGCAGTTACACTAAGACAGGGAAGGATGGCTACACCTTC. Protein: CASSYTKTGKDGYTF.

The genes are TRBV9 and TRBJ2-2, with D possibly TRBD1 on 7 matching bases. Germline V lookup: CDR1 SGDLS, CDR2 YYNGEE. The CDR3 covers 14 residues. Trimming stripped 3 bases from V and 6 bases from J, with 12 bases between. The CDR3 reads CASSDRGGPGELFF. The DNA of the CDR3 is TGTGCCAGCAGCGACAGGGGAGGTCCCGGGGAGCTGTTTTTT.

The CDR3 spells CASRPGARGLNTEAFF. The CDR3 nucleotides read TGTGCCAGCAGACCAGGGGCCCGGGGTTTGAACACTGAAGCTTTCTTT. The gene calls are TRBV27 and TRBJ1-1; D possibly corresponds to TRBD1 (6 bases). CDR1 is MNHEY and CDR2 is SMNVEV in the germline V gene (reference sequence). CDR3 size: 16 residues. Trimming shortened V by 6 bases and J by 0 bases, and 17 bases separated the two germline ends.

V gene TRBV28 combines with J gene TRBJ1-4; 10 nucleotides align to TRBD1. The V and J ends lost 5 bases and 7 bases, in that order; junction bases with no gene match: 13. The CDR3 runs to 17 residues. Germline CDR1 reads MDHEN; CDR2 reads SYDVKM. The CDR3 sequence: CASSPALRQGASEKLFF. The CDR3 bases are TGTGCCAGCAGTCCAGCACTTCGACAGGGGGCCAGTGAAAAACTGTTTTTT.

The CDR3, as DNA: TGTGCCACCAGTGATTCCCTCGGACTAGCCGGGGAGCTGTTTTTT. Protein: CATSDSLGLAGELFF. The chain couples TRBV24-1 to TRBJ2-2; 7 bases agree with TRBD2. The J segment lost 6 bases and the V segment lost 2 bases, leaving 5 bases of the junction unmatched. The germline V gene has CDR1 KGHDR and CDR2 SFDVKD. This CDR3 contains 15 residues.

The chain carries TRBV19 and TRBJ2-7; 8 bases agree with TRBD1. With 5 bases clipped from V and 2 bases from J, the junction kept 2 bases outside the gene matches. CDR3 length: 13 amino acids. CDR1 is LNHDA and CDR2 is SQIVND in the germline V gene (reference sequence). CDR3: CASSAGGPYEQYF. CDR3 DNA: TGTGCCAGTAGTGCAGGGGGCCCCTACGAGCAGTACTTC.